In its sample, the clone carrying this TCR beta chain was seen a few times. Its antigen is unknown. The data originate from a study of post-analysis software for immune sequencing data. V gave up 6 bases and J gave up 4 bases, with 9 bases separating them. The CDR3 extends over 13 amino acids. Germline V gives CDR1 LGHDT, CDR2 YNNKEL (reference sequence). Study-wide results and limits: A few TRBV segments occurring more often in patients than controls included TRBV5-6, TRBV5-1 and TRBV20-1.

Presence of unique molecular identifiers characterized the TCR beta cDNA libraries. MiXCR was run by TCRdb on the PCR reads, yielding one entry per CDR3 protein. The profile shows 500,000 to 600,000 distinct CDR3 sequences, about 44% of them singletons. The chain recombines TRBV3-1 with TRBJ1-4; D not certain. This receptor was identified in a girl between 10 and 17 years old with multiple sclerosis. Sequences were obtained from blood. CDR3 loop: CASRRTVNEKLFF. DNA of the CDR3: TGTGCCAGCAGGAGAACGGTTAATGAAAAACTGTTTTTT.